A single sample gave rise to the 30 T cell receptor beta chains below, sequenced in a study of metastatic and nonmetastatic thyroid tumors. There were no patients who had received any treatment before thyroid surgery. TCRdb re-clonotyped the PCR reads via MiXCR. This table holds roughly 16,000 clones, roughly 31% found once. What was sequenced was blood. The receptors derive from a female donor with papillary thyroid cancer or a benign thyroid nodule (not recorded which). Some clones in this sample may be carry-over from other donors' samples.

This clone was observed once. This chain uses TRBV20-1 with TRBJ2-3, with 10 bases that match TRBD1. Unmatched junction bases numbered 7, after V lost 1 base and J lost 3 bases. CDR3 length equals 16 residues. Germline-derived CDR1 and CDR2 are DFQATT and SNEGSKA (reference sequence). The chain's CDR3 is CSARGIGTGATDTQYF. In DNA form, the CDR3 reads TGCAGTGCTAGAGGAATAGGGACAGGGGCTACAGATACGCAGTATTTT.

This clone showed up many times. The chain uses TRBV13 and TRBJ2-5; D perhaps matches TRBD2 (6 bases). The germline V gene has CDR1 PRHDT and CDR2 FYEKMQ (reference sequence). The CDR3 sequence is 18 residues long. Trimming pared 5 bases from V and 9 bases from J, leaving 31 bases between. CDR3 protein: CASSPNRRLDRIAVAQYF. The DNA of the CDR3 is TGTGCCAGCAGCCCAAACAGGAGACTCGATCGGATAGCGGTGGCCCAGTACTTC. The full variable domain, in which reference TRBV13 and TRBJ2-5 provide the parts outside the CDR3, is AAGVIQSPRHLIKEKRETATLKCYPIPRHDTVYWYQQGPGQDPQFLISFYEKMQSDKGSIPDRFSAQQFSDYHSELNMSSLELGDSALYFCASSPNRRLDRIAVAQYFGPGTRLLVL.

This clone was found many times. V gene TRBV7-6 combines with J gene TRBJ1-5; D uncertain. Trimming removed 0 bases at V and 1 base at J, with 13 bases between. In germline, CDR1 is SGHVS, CDR2 FNYEAQ. This CDR3 contains 17 residues. DNA for the CDR3: TGTGCCAGCAGCTTAGCGCGTGGACCCAAAAGCAATCAGCCCCAGCATTTT. Amino acid sequence: CASSLARGPKSNQPQHF.

This clone was detected only a few times. The chain carries TRBV28 and TRBJ2-2, with 11 bases lining up with TRBD2. Looked up from germline, CDR1 is MDHEN and CDR2 is SYDVKM. The CDR3 covers 17 residues. Germline trimming cut 1 base from V and 5 bases from J; bases unmatched to any gene: 6. The CDR3 DNA reads TGTGCCAGCAGTTTATTCGCTAGCGGGAGGAGGACCGGGGAGCTGTTTTTT. This translates into CASSLFASGRRTGELFF.

This clone is classed as medium-sized. The chain combines TRBV10-1 with TRBJ2-3, with D possibly TRBD2 on 5 matching bases. The length of the CDR3 is 14 residues. CDR1 and CDR2 from the germline V gene are WNHNN and SYGVQD (reference sequence). The V gene lost 3 bases and the J gene lost 4 bases, with 11 bases spanning the gap. The CDR3 DNA follows: TGCGCCAGCAGTGACGGGGTTTCCGCAGATACGCAGTATTTT. It translates to CASSDGVSADTQYF.

In this sample, this clone is medium-sized. This chain joins TRBV6-2 or TRBV6-3 and TRBJ1-5, with unresolved D. This CDR3 is 11 amino acids long. V lost 7 bases, J lost 10 bases, and 11 bases lay in between. Germline-derived CDR1 and CDR2 are MNHEY and SVGEGT. The CDR3 region has the DNA TGTGCCAGCACCTCGTCGGGACCCCAGCATTTT. It translates to CASTSSGPQHF.

This clone was observed many times. This could be a read error, since a much larger clone is one nucleotide away. Other DNA sequences in this sample translate to the same CDR3. The chain joins TRBV12-3 or TRBV12-4 to TRBJ2-7; D tentatively fits TRBD1 or TRBD2 (5 bases each). The CDR3 has 14 amino acids. Trimming cost V 7 bases and J 3 bases, with 16 bases left between them. The CDR3 region is CASTEGTGLYEQYF. Here the CDR3 DNA reads TGTGCCAGCACGGAAGGGACGGGCCTCTACGAGCAGTACTTC.

This clone was observed at least ten times. The CDR3 reads CASSRDIPNYGYTF. For the CDR3, the DNA is TGTGCCAGCAGCCGGGACATCCCCAACTATGGCTACACCTTC. The rearrangement uses TRBV5-5 and TRBJ1-2; tentatively, D is TRBD1 (6 bases). The CDR3 length is 14 residues. The germline V gene encodes CDR1 SGHKS and CDR2 YYEKEE (reference sequence). V shed 4 bases and J shed 2 bases, with 12 bases lying between them.

This clone was counted many times. The V call is TRBV5-6, the J call TRBJ2-1, with TRBD2 matching over 9 bases. J lost 2 bases, V lost 4 bases, and 4 bases had no gene match. Germline CDR1 reads SGHDT; CDR2 reads YYEEEE. CDR3 size: 15 residues. The CDR3 is CASSRRGGAYNEQFF. In DNA form, the CDR3 reads TGTGCCAGCAGCCGTCGCGGGGGGGCCTACAATGAGCAGTTCTTC.

By its share, this clone is medium-sized. V gene TRBV2 combines with J gene TRBJ1-1, with D unclear. This CDR3 has 16 residues. Germline V gene lookup returns CDR1 SNHLY and CDR2 FYNNEI. The V gene lost 0 bases and the J gene lost 0 bases, with 11 bases spanning the gap. The CDR3 region is CASSEALGVMNTEAFF. The CDR3 region has the DNA TGTGCCAGCAGTGAAGCGCTTGGGGTCATGAACACTGAAGCTTTCTTT.

This clone is classed as medium-sized. The chain links TRBV6-1 to TRBJ1-2; tentatively, D is TRBD1 (5 bases). Germline values: CDR1 MNHNS, CDR2 SASEGT. Deletions cut 5 bases from V and 6 bases from J, with 16 bases between. The length of the CDR3 is 14 residues. As DNA, the CDR3 is TGTGCCAGCAGTTTGAGCCAGGGAGGCGATGGCTACACCTTC. This codes for CASSLSQGGDGYTF.

This clone was seen only a few times. The chain has TRBV6-7 and TRBJ2-7; 7 nucleotides agree with TRBD1. TRBV6-7 is an open reading frame, and its role is uncertain. The CDR3 has 16 amino acids. Losses at the gene ends were 0 bases for V and 3 bases for J; bases not matched to a gene: 8. DNA for the CDR3: TGTGCCAGCAGTTACTCGTACCTGGGACAGAGCTACGAGCAGTACTTC. This translates into CASSYSYLGQSYEQYF.

This clone is medium-sized by share. The junction does not match germline at one end; this may be a read error. The J gene is TRBJ2-7, the V gene TRBV11-2; 11 nucleotides agree with TRBD2. From germline, CDR1 is SGHAT and CDR2 FQNNGV. This CDR3 comprises 14 residues. The chain's CDR3 is CASSLGLAGRRMDF. CDR3 bases: TGTGCCAGCAGCTTAGGACTAGCGGGGCGAAGGATGGACTTC.

This clone qualifies as medium-sized (0.01 to 0.1%). The chain carries TRBV28 and TRBJ1-5, with D possibly being TRBD1 (5 bases). Germline V lookup: CDR1 MDHEN, CDR2 SYDVKM. V lost 6 bases, J lost 0 bases, and 12 bases lay in between. The CDR3 totals 15 residues. For the CDR3, the DNA is TGTGCCAGCAGCCCGGGACTCTATAGCAATCAGCCCCAGCATTTT. Translation gives CASSPGLYSNQPQHF.

The chain links TRBV5-1 to TRBJ2-3, with D possibly TRBD1 on 5 matching bases. Germline V gene sequence: CDR1 SGHRS, CDR2 YFSETQ. The CDR3 spans 15 residues. V shed 2 bases and J shed 2 bases, with 12 bases lying between them. CDR3 DNA sequence: TGCGCCAGCAGCTTAGAGGACATAGACACAGATACGCAGTATTTT. It encodes CASSLEDIDTDTQYF.

The rearrangement uses TRBV11-1 and TRBJ2-3; 7 bases line up with TRBD2. Germline CDR1 SGHAT, CDR2 FQDESV (reference sequence). J lost 3 bases, V lost 5 bases, and 8 bases had no gene match. The CDR3 runs 15 residues. CDR3 nucleotide sequence: TGTGCCAGCAGCCCCTTCGCGGGAGAGACAGATACGCAGTATTTT. Its protein product is CASSPFAGETDTQYF.

The rearrangement joins TRBV6-1 to TRBJ1-2, with TRBD1 matching 8 bases. Germline loops: CDR1 MNHNS, CDR2 SASEGT. The CDR3 contains 14 residues. The trim removed 5 bases at V and 4 bases at J, leaving 6 bases unmatched. The CDR3 bases are TGTGCCAGCAGTAAGCTGGGACAGGCCTATGGCTACACCTTC. Residues: CASSKLGQAYGYTF.

This sequence joins TRBV7-8 and TRBJ1-2, with D possibly matching TRBD1 (5 bases). Per germline, CDR1 SGHVS and CDR2 FQNEAQ. Trimming pared 2 bases from V and 4 bases from J, leaving 14 bases between. This CDR3 contains 15 residues. Here the CDR3 DNA reads TGTGCCAGCAGCTTAAGTGGCCAGGGCGGCTATGGCTACACCTTC. Translating gives CASSLSGQGGYGYTF. Based on the CDR3 plus reference TRBV7-8 and TRBJ1-2, the full variable domain is GAGVSQSPRYKVAKRGQDVALRCDPISGHVSLFWYQQALGQGPEFLTYFQNEAQLDKSGLPSDRFFAERPEGSVSTLKIQRTQQEDSAVYLCASSLSGQGGYGYTFGSGTRLTVV.

Relative to its sample, this clone is medium-sized (0.01 to 0.1%). The chain uses TRBV6-5 and TRBJ2-3; D perhaps matches TRBD1 (5 bases). Trimming took off 0 bases at V and 8 bases at J, with 6 bases between the two ends. The CDR3 covers 12 residues. The germline CDR1 and CDR2 sequences are MNHEY and SVGAGI. For the CDR3, the DNA is TGTGCCAGCAGTTACTCTCAGGGTACGCAGTATTTT. This encodes CASSYSQGTQYF.

This clone showed up just a few times. The genes are TRBV6-1 and TRBJ1-1; D is possibly TRBD1 (5 bases). CDR3 length equals 13 residues. Trimming cost V 8 bases and J 2 bases, with 12 bases left between them. Germline loops: CDR1 MNHNS, CDR2 SASEGT. In nucleotides, the CDR3 is TGTGCCAGCGACCGACAGACCAACACTGAAGCTTTCTTT. This encodes CASDRQTNTEAFF.

By sample share, this clone is medium-sized. This sequence joins TRBV27 and TRBJ1-6, with 9 bases identical to TRBD1. With V trimmed by 4 bases and J by 6 bases, 4 bases remained unmatched. The CDR3 sequence is 15 residues long. Looked up from germline, CDR1 is MNHEY and CDR2 is SMNVEV (reference sequence). This CDR3 reads CASSSPGQGNSPLHF. The CDR3 DNA follows: TGTGCCAGCAGTTCTCCGGGACAGGGTAATTCACCCCTCCACTTT.

The chain is built from TRBV11-2 and TRBJ2-7, with D possibly matching TRBD1 (6 bases). The CDR3 spans 16 residues. Germline V gives CDR1 SGHAT, CDR2 FQNNGV. Trimming left V 1 base short and J 1 base short, with 14 bases between. The CDR3 DNA follows: TGTGCCAGCAGCTTAGGACTTTTCGGACAGTCCTACGAGCAGTACTTC. It is translated as CASSLGLFGQSYEQYF.

This clone counts as medium-sized. This chain links TRBV4-2 with TRBJ1-3, with D possibly being TRBD1 (6 bases). This CDR3 is 17 amino acids long. Germline CDR1 LGHNA, CDR2 YNFKEQ. V was trimmed by 0 bases and J by 0 bases, leaving 12 bases between them. DNA of the CDR3: TGTGCCAGCAGCCAAGAGGGGGGCCAGTTCTCTGGAAACACCATATATTTT. Translated: CASSQEGGQFSGNTIYF.

In this sample, this clone turned up many times. The chain uses TRBV7-3 and TRBJ2-5; D not resolved. Per the germline V gene, CDR1 is SGHTA and CDR2 is FQGTGA. V shed 2 bases and J shed 0 bases, with 7 bases lying between them. This CDR3 is built from 14 residues. DNA of the CDR3: TGTGCCAGCAGCTTATCGGCGAACCAAGAGACCCAGTACTTC. This encodes CASSLSANQETQYF.

This clone was counted at least ten times. The CDR3 nucleotides read TGCGCCAGCAGCCCACAGGGTCCGGGCACCGGGGAGCTGTTTTTT. Encoded protein: CASSPQGPGTGELFF. The chain joins TRBV5-1 to TRBJ2-2; possibly TRBD1 for D (6 bases). This CDR3 spans 15 amino acids. V gave up 4 bases and J gave up 4 bases, with 14 bases separating them. Germline CDR1 reads SGHRS; CDR2 reads YFSETQ.

CDR3 in amino acids: CASSLQQGKYGYTF. CDR3 coding DNA: TGTGCCAGCAGCTTACAACAGGGGAAATATGGCTACACCTTC. The chain couples TRBV7-2 to TRBJ1-2; TRBD1 matches 7 bases. CDR3 length: 14 amino acids. V lost 2 bases, J lost 5 bases, and 5 bases stayed unmatched. Germline V CDR1 and CDR2: SGHTA, FQGNSA.

The V and J genes are TRBV7-6 and TRBJ2-7, with D possibly called TRBD1 or TRBD2 (5 bases each). Germline CDR1 reads SGHVS; CDR2 reads FNYEAQ. Trimming left V 2 bases short and J 4 bases short, with 12 bases between. The CDR3 is made up of 14 amino acids. The CDR3 sequence is CASSLLVGEYEQYF. The CDR3 nucleotides read TGTGCCAGCAGCTTACTTGTGGGGGAGTACGAGCAGTACTTC. The full variable domain, with the rest looked up from reference TRBV7-6 and TRBJ2-7, is GAGVSQSPRYKVTKRGQDVALRCDPISGHVSLYWYRQALGQGPEFLTYFNYEAQQDKSGLPNDRFSAERPEGSISTLTIQRTEQRDSAMYRCASSLLVGEYEQYFGPGTRLTVT.

This clone showed up just a few times. At one of its ends the junction is not consistent with the germline gene, which may arise from a read error. The chain has TRBV24-1 and TRBJ2-7; TRBD2 aligns across 7 bases. The CDR3 sequence is 16 residues long. In germline, CDR1 is KGHDR, CDR2 SFDVKD. CDR3 in DNA: TGTGTCACCAGTGATTGGGGGGGGGGGACCTCCTACGAGCAGTACTTC. It is translated as CVTSDWGGGTSYEQYF.

The chain employs TRBV28 and TRBJ2-2; D is uncertain. The V end lost 4 bases, the J end lost 2 bases, and 5 bases lay between the germline ends. The germline gives CDR1 MDHEN, CDR2 SYDVKM. This CDR3 spans 13 amino acids. CDR3 amino acids: CASSSHNTGELFF. CDR3 DNA: TGTGCCAGCAGTTCTCATAACACCGGGGAGCTGTTTTTT.

This clone was detected a few times. The CDR3 DNA is TGTGCCAGTAGTATTGGACAGACCAATCAGCCCCAGCATTTT. Translation gives CASSIGQTNQPQHF. The chain combines TRBV19 with TRBJ1-5; the D gene is possibly TRBD1 (6 bases). The CDR3 is 14 residues long. CDR1 and CDR2 from the germline V gene are LNHDA and SQIVND (reference sequence). Trimming stripped 3 bases from V and 3 bases from J, with 9 bases between.